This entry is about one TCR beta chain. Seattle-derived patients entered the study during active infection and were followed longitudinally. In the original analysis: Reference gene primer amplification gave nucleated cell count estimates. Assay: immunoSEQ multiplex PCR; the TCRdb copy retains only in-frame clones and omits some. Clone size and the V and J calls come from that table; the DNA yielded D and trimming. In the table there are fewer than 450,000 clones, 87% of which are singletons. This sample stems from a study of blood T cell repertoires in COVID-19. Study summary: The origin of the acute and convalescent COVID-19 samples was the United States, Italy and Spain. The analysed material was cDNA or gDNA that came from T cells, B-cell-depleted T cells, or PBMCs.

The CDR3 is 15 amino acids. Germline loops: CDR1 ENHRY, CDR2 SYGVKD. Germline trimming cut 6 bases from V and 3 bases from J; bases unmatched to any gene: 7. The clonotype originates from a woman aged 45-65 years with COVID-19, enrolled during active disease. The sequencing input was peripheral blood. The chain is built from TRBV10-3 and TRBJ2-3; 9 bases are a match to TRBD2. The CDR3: CAISKTSGETDTQYF. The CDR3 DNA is TGTGCCATCAGCAAGACTAGCGGTGAGACAGATACGCAGTATTTT.